This T cell receptor (beta chain) came from a study of blood T cell repertoires in COVID-19. Study in general: Donors in the United States, Italy and Spain gave samples during acute or convalescent COVID-19. PBMCs, B-cell-depleted T cells, or T cells were the source of the cDNA or gDNA that made up the material.

The V gene's germline CDR1 is SGHDT and CDR2 YYEEEE. Trimming removed 0 bases at V and 7 bases at J, with 16 bases between. The CDR3 has 15 residues. Original data processing: Amplification of reference gene primers provided the estimated nucleated cell counts. Clones were read by immunoSEQ multiplex PCR, and TCRdb kept only the in-frame ones, dropping some. The V and J calls and the clone size are those of that table, but D and trimming were determined from the DNA. The table shows approximately 120,000 clones, with about 87% occurring only once. V and J are TRBV5-6 and TRBJ1-2, with a possible D match to TRBD1 (6 bases). The sequencing sample was made of peripheral blood. This clonotype was sampled from a woman in her forties or fifties with acute or convalescent COVID-19. CDR3 DNA: TGTGCCAGCAGCTTGGTGGGCAGGGGAAAGGGTGGCTACACCTTC. Protein sequence: CASSLVGRGKGGYTF. The whole variable domain, remainder taken from reference TRBV5-6 and TRBJ1-2, is DAGVTQSPTHLIKTRGQQVTLRCSPKSGHDTVSWYQQALGQGPQFIFQYYEEEERQRGNFPDRFSGHQFPNYSSELNVNALLLGDSALYLCASSLVGRGKGGYTFGSGTRLTVV.